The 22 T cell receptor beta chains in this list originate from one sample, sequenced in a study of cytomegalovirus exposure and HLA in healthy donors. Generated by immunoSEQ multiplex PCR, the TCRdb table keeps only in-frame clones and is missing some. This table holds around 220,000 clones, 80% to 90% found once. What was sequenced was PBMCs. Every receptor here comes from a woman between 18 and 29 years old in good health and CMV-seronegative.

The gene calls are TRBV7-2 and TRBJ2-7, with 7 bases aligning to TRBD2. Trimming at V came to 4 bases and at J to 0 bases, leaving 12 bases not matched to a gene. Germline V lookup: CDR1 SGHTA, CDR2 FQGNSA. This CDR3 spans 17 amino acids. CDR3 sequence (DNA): TGTGCCAGCAGCTCGGAGTCGGGGGGTTTCGTCTCCTACGAGCAGTACTTC. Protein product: CASSSESGGFVSYEQYF. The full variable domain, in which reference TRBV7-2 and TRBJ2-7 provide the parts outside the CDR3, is GAGVSQSPSNKVTEKGKDVELRCDPISGHTALYWYRQSLGQGLEFLIYFQGNSAPDKSGLPSDRFSAERTGGSVSTLTIQRTQQEDSAVYLCASSSESGGFVSYEQYFGPGTRLTVT.

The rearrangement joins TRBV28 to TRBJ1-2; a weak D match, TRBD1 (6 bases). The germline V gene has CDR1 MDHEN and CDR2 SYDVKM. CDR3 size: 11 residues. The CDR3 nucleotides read TGTGTCACAGAGGGGGACTATGGCTACACCTTC. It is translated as CVTEGDYGYTF.

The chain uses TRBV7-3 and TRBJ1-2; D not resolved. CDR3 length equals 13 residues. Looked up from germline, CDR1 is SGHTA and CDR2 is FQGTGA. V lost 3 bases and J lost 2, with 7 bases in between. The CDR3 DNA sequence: TGTGCCAGCAGCTTGGGAGGGAACTATGGCTACACCTTC. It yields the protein CASSLGGNYGYTF.

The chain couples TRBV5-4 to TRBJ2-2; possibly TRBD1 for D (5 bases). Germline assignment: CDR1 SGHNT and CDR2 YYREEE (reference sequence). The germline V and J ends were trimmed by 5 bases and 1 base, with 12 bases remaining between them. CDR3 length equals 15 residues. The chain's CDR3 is CASSAGFQNTGELFF. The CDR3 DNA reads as TGTGCCAGCAGTGCAGGGTTTCAGAACACCGGGGAGCTGTTTTTT.

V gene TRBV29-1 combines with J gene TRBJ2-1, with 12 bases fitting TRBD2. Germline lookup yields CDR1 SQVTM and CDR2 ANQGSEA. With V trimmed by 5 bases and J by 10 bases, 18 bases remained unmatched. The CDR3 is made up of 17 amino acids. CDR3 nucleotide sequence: TGCAGCGTTAGTCCCGAGAGGGCCCTAGCGGGAGGGGGAGAGCAGTTCTTC. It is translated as CSVSPERALAGGGEQFF.

As DNA, the CDR3 is TGTGCCAGCACGTCTTGGGAGGGGGGCACAGATACGCAGTATTTT. This sequence encodes CASTSWEGGTDTQYF. The rearrangement links TRBV2 to TRBJ2-3; D perhaps matches TRBD2 (7 bases). Germline loops: CDR1 SNHLY, CDR2 FYNNEI. V lost 7 bases to trimming and J lost 1 base, with 15 bases between them. The CDR3 runs to 15 residues. The entire variable domain, with the rest obtained from reference TRBV2 and TRBJ2-3, is as follows: EPEVTQTPSHQVTQMGQEVILRCVPISNHLYFYWYRQILGQKVEFLVSFYNNEISEKSEIFDDQFSVERPDGSNFTLKIRSTKLEDSAMYFCASTSWEGGTDTQYFGPGTRLTVL.

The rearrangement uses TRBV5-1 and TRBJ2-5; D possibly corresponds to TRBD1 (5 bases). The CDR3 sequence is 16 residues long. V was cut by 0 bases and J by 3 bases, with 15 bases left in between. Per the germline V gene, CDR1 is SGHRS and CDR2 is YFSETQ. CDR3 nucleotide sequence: TGCGCCAGCAGCTTGGGATTTAGGGGCAGGGAAGAGACCCAGTACTTC. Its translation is CASSLGFRGREETQYF.

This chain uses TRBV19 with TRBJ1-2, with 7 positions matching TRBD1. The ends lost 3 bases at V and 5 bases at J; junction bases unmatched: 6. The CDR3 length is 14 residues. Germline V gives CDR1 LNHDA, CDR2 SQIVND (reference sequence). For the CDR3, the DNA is TGTGCCAGTAGTATCGCCGGGACAGCGTATGGCTACACCTTC. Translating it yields CASSIAGTAYGYTF.

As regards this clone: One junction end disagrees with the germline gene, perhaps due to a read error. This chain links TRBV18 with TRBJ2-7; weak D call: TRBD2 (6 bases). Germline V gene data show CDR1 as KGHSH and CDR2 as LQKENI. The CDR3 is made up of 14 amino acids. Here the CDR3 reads CASSLTSSQQVGHF. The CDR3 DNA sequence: TGTGCCAGCTCTCTTACTAGCAGCCAGCAGGTTGGGCACTTC.

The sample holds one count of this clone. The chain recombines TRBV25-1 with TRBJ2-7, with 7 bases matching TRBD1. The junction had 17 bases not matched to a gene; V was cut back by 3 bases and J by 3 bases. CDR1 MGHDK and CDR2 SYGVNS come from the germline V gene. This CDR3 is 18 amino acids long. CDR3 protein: CASSDPRSRQGQLYEQYF. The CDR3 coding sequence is TGTGCCAGCAGTGACCCCCGCTCGAGACAGGGCCAACTCTACGAGCAGTACTTC.

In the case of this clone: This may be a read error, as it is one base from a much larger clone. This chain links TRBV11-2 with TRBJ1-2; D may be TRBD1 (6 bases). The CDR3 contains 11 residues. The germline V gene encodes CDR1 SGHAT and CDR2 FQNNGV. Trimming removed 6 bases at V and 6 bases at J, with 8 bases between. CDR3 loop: CASSTGNGYTF. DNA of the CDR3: TGTGCCAGCAGTACAGGGAATGGCTACACCTTC.

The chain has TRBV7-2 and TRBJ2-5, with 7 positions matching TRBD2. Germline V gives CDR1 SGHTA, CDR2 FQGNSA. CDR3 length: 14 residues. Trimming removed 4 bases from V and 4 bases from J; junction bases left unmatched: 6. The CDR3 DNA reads TGTGCCAGCAGCTCCCGCCCGGGAGGAGAGACCCAGTACTTC. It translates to CASSSRPGGETQYF.

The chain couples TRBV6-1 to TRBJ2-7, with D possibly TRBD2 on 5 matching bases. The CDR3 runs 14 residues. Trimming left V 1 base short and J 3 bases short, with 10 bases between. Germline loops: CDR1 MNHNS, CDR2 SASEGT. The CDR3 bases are TGTGCCAGCAGTGAAGAGGGAGAAGTCTACGAGCAGTACTTC. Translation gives CASSEEGEVYEQYF.

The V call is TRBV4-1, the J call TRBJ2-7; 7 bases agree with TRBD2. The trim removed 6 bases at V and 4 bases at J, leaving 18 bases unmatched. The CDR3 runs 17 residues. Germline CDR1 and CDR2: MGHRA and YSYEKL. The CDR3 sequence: CASRNDKSGIFIYEQYF. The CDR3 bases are TGCGCCAGCAGGAACGATAAAAGCGGGATCTTTATTTACGAGCAGTACTTC.

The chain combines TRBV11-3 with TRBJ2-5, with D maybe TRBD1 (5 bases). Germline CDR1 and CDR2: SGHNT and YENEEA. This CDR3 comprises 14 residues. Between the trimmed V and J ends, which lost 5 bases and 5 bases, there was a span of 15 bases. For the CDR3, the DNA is TGTGCCAGCAGCCAGGGTCGTCCCCCTGAGACCCAGTACTTC. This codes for CASSQGRPPETQYF.

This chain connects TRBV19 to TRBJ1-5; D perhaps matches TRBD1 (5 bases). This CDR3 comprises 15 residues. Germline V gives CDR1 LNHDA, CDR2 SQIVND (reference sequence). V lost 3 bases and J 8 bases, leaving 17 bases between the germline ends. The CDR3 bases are TGTGCCAGTAGTATCGGAGGGCAGGGCGGTAAGCCCCAGCATTTT. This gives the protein CASSIGGQGGKPQHF.

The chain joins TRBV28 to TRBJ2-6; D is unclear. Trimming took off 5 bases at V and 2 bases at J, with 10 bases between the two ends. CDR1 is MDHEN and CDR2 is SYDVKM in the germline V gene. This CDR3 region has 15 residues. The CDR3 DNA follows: TGTGCCAGCAGTAACTGGCGGACTGGGGCCAACGTCCTGACTTTC. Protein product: CASSNWRTGANVLTF. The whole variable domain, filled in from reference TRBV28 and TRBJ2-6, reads DVKVTQSSRYLVKRTGEKVFLECVQDMDHENMFWYRQDPGLGLRLIYFSYDVKMKEKGDIPEGYSVSREKKERFSLILESASTNQTSMYLCASSNWRTGANVLTFGAGSRLTVL.

The CDR3 sequence is CASSLVGGPNTEAFF. DNA of the CDR3: TGCGCCAGCAGCTTGGTCGGGGGTCCGAACACTGAAGCTTTCTTT. The rearrangement links TRBV5-1 to TRBJ1-1; possible D gene TRBD1, 5 bases. This CDR3 has 15 residues. Deletions cut 0 bases from V and 1 base from J, with 10 bases between. Germline assignment: CDR1 SGHRS and CDR2 YFSETQ.

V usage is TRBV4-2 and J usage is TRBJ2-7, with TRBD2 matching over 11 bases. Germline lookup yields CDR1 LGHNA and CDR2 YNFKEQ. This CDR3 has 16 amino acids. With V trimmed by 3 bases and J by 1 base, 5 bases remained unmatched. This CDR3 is CASSQLTSGSSYEQYF. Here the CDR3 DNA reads TGTGCCAGCAGCCAGCTCACTAGCGGGAGTTCCTACGAGCAGTACTTC.

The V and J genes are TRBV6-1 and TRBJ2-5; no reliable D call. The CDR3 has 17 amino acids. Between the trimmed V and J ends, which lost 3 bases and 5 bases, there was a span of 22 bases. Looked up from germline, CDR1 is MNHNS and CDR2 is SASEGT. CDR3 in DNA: TGTGCCAGCAGTGACCGAGATCTACGGGTCCCTGTTGAGACCCAGTACTTC. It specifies CASSDRDLRVPVETQYF.

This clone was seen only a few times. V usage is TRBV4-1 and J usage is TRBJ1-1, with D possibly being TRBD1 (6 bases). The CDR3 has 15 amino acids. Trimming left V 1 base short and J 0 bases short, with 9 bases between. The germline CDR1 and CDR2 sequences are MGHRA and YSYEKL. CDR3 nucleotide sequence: TGCGCCAGCAGCCAAGGGACAGACATGAACACTGAAGCTTTCTTT. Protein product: CASSQGTDMNTEAFF.

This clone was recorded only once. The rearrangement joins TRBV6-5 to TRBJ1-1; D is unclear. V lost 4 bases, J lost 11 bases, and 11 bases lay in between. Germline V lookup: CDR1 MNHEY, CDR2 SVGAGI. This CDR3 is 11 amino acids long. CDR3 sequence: CASSFGRVAFF. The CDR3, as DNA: TGTGCCAGCAGTTTTGGGAGGGTTGCTTTCTTT.